These 12 T cell receptor beta chains share one sample of origin, sequenced in a study of control samples from healthy donors and cancer patients. TCRdb keeps only in-frame clones here, not all; method: immunoSEQ multiplex PCR. Here the sample spans about 140,000 clones, roughly nine tenths being singletons. The sequenced sample was blood. These receptors all come from a young man in good health.

About this clone: One end of the junction is discordant with germline, which a read error may explain. The chain uses TRBV29-1 and TRBJ2-7; D is possibly TRBD2 (5 bases). CDR1 is SQVTM, CDR2 ANQGSEA, per germline. The CDR3 has 10 residues. For the CDR3, the DNA is TGTCTAGCTAGCTCCTACGAGCAGTACTTC. Its protein product is CLASSYEQYF.

This clone appeared a few times. The J gene is TRBJ1-5, the V gene TRBV11-2; no clear D. V lost 1 base to trimming and J lost 12 bases, with 10 bases between them. Germline CDR1 is SGHAT and CDR2 is FQNNGV. The CDR3 is 12 amino acids. The DNA of the CDR3 is TGTGCCAGCAGCTTAGTGGGCAGAAACCAGCATTTT. It codes for CASSLVGRNQHF.

The V gene is TRBV4-1, the J gene TRBJ1-1; D gene uncertain. The V end lost 0 bases, the J end lost 6 bases, and 14 bases lay between the germline ends. CDR1 and CDR2 from the germline V gene are MGHRA and YSYEKL. CDR3 length: 15 residues. This CDR3 reads CASSQEVGSGAEAFF. The CDR3 DNA follows: TGCGCCAGCAGCCAAGAGGTCGGGTCCGGGGCTGAAGCTTTCTTT.

The chain couples TRBV12-3 or TRBV12-4 to TRBJ2-7, with D unresolved. V was cut by 4 bases and J by 5 bases, with 9 bases left in between. The CDR3 totals 12 residues. The CDR3 bases are TGTGCCAGCAGTTCTATTGGGGACGAGCAGTACTTC. This sequence encodes CASSSIGDEQYF.

The V call is TRBV28, the J call TRBJ1-5; D call uncertain. This CDR3 comprises 16 residues. V was cut by 5 bases and J by 3 bases, with 17 bases left in between. The germline V gene has CDR1 MDHEN and CDR2 SYDVKM. The CDR3 DNA sequence: TGTGCCAGCAGTAGGTCGGCGGACCTCTACAATCAGCCCCAGCATTTT. Its translation: CASSRSADLYNQPQHF.

The chain has TRBV5-6 and TRBJ2-7; D is undetermined. The CDR3 length is 17 residues. The germline CDR1 and CDR2 sequences are SGHDT and YYEEEE. Trimming stripped 4 bases from V and 2 bases from J, with 22 bases between. CDR3 protein: CASSHSRITQRPYEQYF. The DNA of the CDR3 is TGTGCCAGCAGCCATTCAAGAATCACACAGAGACCCTACGAGCAGTACTTC.

The gene calls are TRBV5-1 and TRBJ2-2, with D perhaps matching TRBD2 (5 bases). V was pared by 1 base and J by 4 bases, with 23 bases between. The CDR3 contains 19 residues. Germline V lookup: CDR1 SGHRS, CDR2 YFSETQ. The CDR3 DNA is TGCGCCAGCAGCTTGTATGTGGTGGACTCCCCCCGAAGCACCGGGGAGCTGTTTTTT. Protein sequence: CASSLYVVDSPRSTGELFF.

This sequence joins TRBV4-2 and TRBJ2-3; D remains ambiguous. V gave up 0 bases and J gave up 3 bases, with 10 bases separating them. Germline assignment: CDR1 LGHNA and CDR2 YNFKEQ. This CDR3 is 15 amino acids long. CDR3 protein: CASSQDYGVTDTQYF. DNA of the CDR3: TGTGCCAGCAGCCAAGATTATGGGGTTACAGATACGCAGTATTTT.

The V call is TRBV24-1, the J call TRBJ1-2, with D possibly TRBD1 on 6 matching bases. The CDR3 loop spans 14 amino acids. V lost 3 bases, J lost 4 bases, and 11 bases lay in between. Per germline, CDR1 KGHDR and CDR2 SFDVKD. The CDR3 DNA reads as TGTGCCACCAGTGATAGGGACAAGGCCTATGGCTACACCTTC. Its protein is CATSDRDKAYGYTF.

The rearrangement links TRBV24-1 to TRBJ2-3; D call uncertain. V lost 9 bases and J 1 base, leaving 10 bases between the germline ends. Germline CDR1 and CDR2: KGHDR and SFDVKD. CDR3 length equals 13 residues. CDR3 in DNA: TGTGCCACCGCCCCCCGGGGCACAGATACGCAGTATTTT. Translated: CATAPRGTDTQYF.

V gene TRBV7-6 combines with J gene TRBJ1-5; D unresolved. The CDR3 contains 13 residues. V lost 1 base to trimming and J lost 6 bases, with 7 bases between them. Germline CDR1 SGHVS, CDR2 FNYEAQ. The CDR3 region is CASSLGAGQPQHF. The CDR3 DNA is TGTGCCAGCAGCTTAGGGGCGGGTCAGCCCCAGCATTTT. The variable domain in full, completed from reference TRBV7-6 and TRBJ1-5, reads GAGVSQSPRYKVTKRGQDVALRCDPISGHVSLYWYRQALGQGPEFLTYFNYEAQQDKSGLPNDRFSAERPEGSISTLTIQRTEQRDSAMYRCASSLGAGQPQHFGDGTRLSIL.

The V gene is TRBV29-1, the J gene TRBJ2-7; weak D call: TRBD1 (6 bases). Trimming left V 3 bases short and J 3 bases short, with 18 bases between. The CDR3 is made up of 15 amino acids. The germline CDR1 and CDR2 sequences are SQVTM and ANQGSEA. CDR3 nucleotides: TGCAGCGTTGAGATTCCGTGGCAGGGGAGCTACGAGCAGTACTTC. Translating it yields CSVEIPWQGSYEQYF.